This TCR beta chain was recorded in a study of control samples from healthy donors and cancer patients. Assay used: immunoSEQ multiplex PCR; TCRdb lists only in-frame clones, some missing. The table shows approximately 130,000 clones, with around 87% occurring only once. The receptor was isolated from a man between 60 and 75 years old in good health. Sequencing was performed on blood.

Here the CDR3 reads CASSPISIAGVADTQYF. The CDR3 DNA reads as TGTGCCAGCTCACCAATATCAATAGCGGGGGTGGCAGATACGCAGTATTTT. This rearrangement joins TRBV18 to TRBJ2-3; the match to TRBD2 covers 9 bases. The CDR3 has 17 residues. Germline loops: CDR1 KGHSH, CDR2 LQKENI. V lost 2 bases and J lost 4; bases outside the gene matches: 10. Looking up the rest from reference TRBV18 and TRBJ2-3 gives the full variable domain: NAGVMQNPRHLVRRRGQEARLRCSPMKGHSHVYWYRQLPEEGLKFMVYLQKENIIDESGMPKERFSAEFPKEGPSILRIQQVVRGDSAAYFCASSPISIAGVADTQYFGPGTRLTVL.